The rows below give T cell receptor beta chains drawn from one sample of a study of shared clonotypes between healthy human individuals. The assay was immunoSEQ multiplex PCR, and TCRdb's table has in-frame clones only and misses some. Of fewer than 1.6 million clones in the sample, around 98.5% were seen once. The material sequenced was naive CD4+ T cells sorted from blood. These receptors were obtained from a man aged 30 to 45 in good health. CDR3s include the opening cysteine and the closing phenylalanine or tryptophan. Fields, in order: clone size, J gene, D gene, V gene, CDR3 protein, CDR3 DNA. D genes are given only for firm matches. The size field is filled for only some rows; it gives once, few, many or a size class.

>-|TRBJ2-1|-|TRBV4-2
CASSQENNEQFF
TGTGCCAGCAGCCAAGAAAACAATGAGCAGTTCTTC
>-|TRBJ1-4|-|TRBV7-2
CASSLVGQTNEKLFF
TGTGCCAGCAGCTTAGTAGGGCAAACTAATGAAAAACTGTTTTTT
>-|TRBJ1-1|TRBD1|TRBV14
CASSRYRGRTEAFF
TGTGCCAGCAGCCGCTACAGGGGGCGGACTGAAGCTTTCTTT
>-|TRBJ2-3|-|TRBV7-9
CASSNGRYTDTQYF
TGTGCCAGCAGCAACGGACGGTACACAGATACGCAGTATTTT
>-|TRBJ2-7|-|TRBV19
CASSMRGPYEQYF
TGTGCCAGTAGTATGAGGGGCCCTTACGAGCAGTACTTC
>-|TRBJ1-1|-|TRBV4-1
CASSRKRGTRGTEAFF
TGCGCCAGCAGCCGGAAAAGGGGCACGCGAGGCACTGAAGCTTTCTTT
>-|TRBJ2-7|-|TRBV7-6
CASSPVFGAYEQYF
TGTGCCAGCAGCCCCGTTTTTGGCGCCTACGAGCAGTACTTC
>-|TRBJ2-1|-|TRBV11-2
CASSPGRAYYNEQFF
TGTGCCAGCAGCCCCGGCCGGGCGTACTACAATGAGCAGTTCTTC
>-|TRBJ1-2|-|TRBV29-1
CSVVNRDAYGYTF
TGCAGCGTTGTTAACAGGGACGCGTATGGCTACACCTTC
>-|TRBJ1-2|-|TRBV19
CASRSVGLGYGYTF
TGTGCCAGTAGGTCTGTGGGGCTTGGCTATGGCTACACCTTC
>once|TRBJ2-2|TRBD1|TRBV10-2
CASTVHRGNTGELFF
TGCGCCAGCACCGTCCACAGGGGGAACACCGGGGAGCTGTTTTTT
>-|TRBJ2-2|TRBD2|TRBV10-1
CAIKTPSGTGELFF
TGCGCCATCAAAACTCCTAGCGGCACCGGGGAGCTGTTTTTT
>-|TRBJ1-1|-|TRBV7-2
CASSTPGTKKRNTEAFF
TGTGCCAGCAGCACCCCGGGGACCAAAAAAAGGAACACTGAAGCTTTCTTT
>-|TRBJ2-7|TRBD1|TRBV7-2
CASSTGTGSKQYF
TGTGCCAGCAGCACCGGGACAGGGTCTAAGCAGTACTTC
>-|TRBJ2-7|TRBD1|TRBV7-9
CASSFLGQIYEQYF
TGTGCCAGCAGCTTCCTGGGACAGATTTACGAGCAGTACTTC
>once|TRBJ2-1|-|TRBV2
CASSEERAGFGGEQFF
TGTGCCAGCAGTGAAGAACGGGCAGGGTTCGGAGGTGAGCAGTTCTTC
>-|TRBJ2-1|TRBD2|TRBV19
CASSRAGGGSYNEQFF
TGTGCCAGTAGTAGGGCGGGAGGTGGGTCCTACAATGAGCAGTTCTTC
>-|TRBJ2-7|TRBD1|TRBV10-3
CAIGGTGAFNEQYF
TGTGCCATCGGGGGGACAGGGGCGTTCAACGAGCAGTACTTC
>-|TRBJ2-3|TRBD2|TRBV28
CASSPPGTRKDTQYF
TGTGCCAGCAGTCCCCCCGGGACTAGGAAAGATACGCAGTATTTT
>-|TRBJ2-4|TRBD2|TRBV14
CASSRRLAGGPENIQYF
TGTGCCAGCAGCCGCCGACTAGCGGGAGGGCCTGAAAACATTCAGTACTTC
>once|TRBJ1-5|-|TRBV18
CASSPWEGQPQHF
TGTGCCAGCTCACCATGGGAAGGTCAGCCCCAGCATTTT
>-|TRBJ1-2|-|TRBV28
CASSKGIDGYTF
TGTGCCAGCAGCAAAGGGATCGATGGCTACACCTTC
>-|TRBJ1-2|TRBD1|TRBV18
CASSPLSGTGDNYGYTF
TGTGCCAGCTCACCCCTCTCCGGGACAGGAGACAACTATGGCTACACCTTC
>-|TRBJ2-3|TRBD2|TRBV4-1
CASSQGLAGGPTDTQYF
TGCGCCAGCAGCCAAGGACTAGCGGGAGGGCCAACAGATACGCAGTATTTT
>-|TRBJ2-1|-|TRBV7-9
CASSAASSGWLYNEQFF
TGTGCCAGCAGCGCAGCATCATCGGGATGGCTCTACAATGAGCAGTTCTTC
>-|TRBJ2-3|TRBD2|TRBV11-3
CASSLDAAGGSNTQYF
TGTGCCAGCAGCTTAGATGCGGCGGGAGGGTCGAATACGCAGTATTTT
>-|TRBJ2-7|TRBD2|TRBV5-4
CASSLGTSGIDEQYF
TGTGCCAGCAGCTTGGGGACTAGCGGGATTGACGAGCAGTACTTC
>-|TRBJ1-5|-|TRBV19
CASRLVGNQPQHF
TGTGCCAGTAGACTAGTTGGCAATCAGCCCCAGCATTTT
>-|TRBJ2-1|-|TRBV4-3
CASSQEYPYNEQFF
TGCGCCAGCAGCCAAGAGTACCCTTACAATGAGCAGTTCTTC
>-|TRBJ1-1|-|TRBV7-3
CASSLGGGVPTEAFF
TGTGCCAGCAGCTTAGGCGGGGGCGTTCCCACTGAAGCTTTCTTT
>-|TRBJ1-1|TRBD1|TRBV5-1
CASSWKQGVNTEAFF
TGCGCCAGCAGCTGGAAACAGGGGGTTAACACTGAAGCTTTCTTT
>-|TRBJ2-4|-|TRBV6-1
CASSERGIAKNIQYF
TGTGCCAGCAGTGAAAGGGGTATAGCCAAAAACATTCAGTACTTC
>-|TRBJ2-2|TRBD2|TRBV7-6
CASSRIAGGSTGELFF
TGTGCCAGCAGCCGGATAGCGGGAGGGTCCACCGGGGAGCTGTTTTTT
>-|TRBJ2-5|TRBD1|TRBV2
CASRTDRAQETQYF
TGTGCCAGCAGGACGGACAGGGCCCAAGAGACCCAGTACTTC
>-|TRBJ1-4|-|TRBV30
CAWSLSGDEKLFF
TGTGCCTGGAGTTTGTCAGGGGACGAAAAACTGTTTTTT
>-|TRBJ2-7|-|TRBV20-1
CSASSPDEQYF
TGCAGTGCTAGCTCCCCGGACGAGCAGTACTTC
>-|TRBJ1-1|-|TRBV18
CASSPIIEAFF
TGTGCCAGCTCACCCATTATTGAAGCTTTCTTT
>-|TRBJ2-7|-|TRBV7-8
CASSLGLVASYEQYF
TGTGCCAGCAGCTTGGGGCTAGTGGCAAGCTACGAGCAGTACTTC
>-|TRBJ1-2|-|TRBV7-9
CASSSNGYGYTF
TGTGCCAGCAGCTCGAACGGGTATGGCTACACCTTC
>-|TRBJ2-6|-|TRBV29-1
CSVVVSGANVLTF
TGCAGCGTTGTGGTTAGTGGGGCCAACGTCCTGACTTTC
>-|TRBJ2-3|-|TRBV7-9
CASSFGASTDTQYF
TGTGCCAGCAGTTTCGGGGCTAGCACAGATACGCAGTATTTT
>-|TRBJ2-3|-|TRBV29-1
CSVAGPTGHSTDTQYF
TGCAGCGTCGCGGGACCAACAGGGCACAGCACAGATACGCAGTATTTT
>-|TRBJ2-7|-|TRBV27
CASKSNRRGEQYF
TGTGCCAGCAAATCGAACCGGAGGGGGGAGCAGTACTTC
>-|TRBJ2-7|-|TRBV28
CASSSPGISHEQYF
TGTGCCAGCAGTTCCCCAGGGATCTCACACGAGCAGTACTTC
>-|TRBJ2-2|-|TRBV5-1
CASSVGGPNTGELFF
TGCGCCAGCAGCGTGGGGGGGCCGAACACCGGGGAGCTGTTTTTT
>-|TRBJ1-1|-|TRBV6-5
CASRGGSEAFF
TGTGCCAGCAGAGGGGGTTCGGAAGCTTTCTTT
>-|TRBJ2-5|TRBD1|TRBV5-1
CASSSTGTGLLGTQYF
TGCGCCAGCAGCTCTACCGGGACAGGGCTGTTGGGGACCCAGTACTTC
>-|TRBJ2-1|TRBD2|TRBV11-2
CASSFHGPVAGVRNEQFF
TGTGCCAGCAGCTTTCACGGACCGGTAGCGGGAGTGAGGAATGAGCAGTTCTTC